A single sample is the source of the 11 T cell receptor beta chains below, sequenced in a study of regulatory T cells in long-lasting Graves disease. Time point described: newly diagnosed GD, antithyroid drugs for less than 3 months. Scientists built the TCR library using RNA that was extracted from PBMCs. According to the study, TCR beta libraries were built with iRepertoire HTBI primers and CDR3-region Arm-PCR. TCRdb called the multiplex PCR reads again in MiXCR, with one record for every CDR3 protein. The sample holds 450,000 to 700,000 distinct CDR3 sequences, around an eighth seen once. The same specimen was also included in a second study, on T cells in Graves' hyperthyroidism and ophthalmopathy.

The specimen was peripheral blood mononuclear cells (PBMCs), collected at new diagnosis, from a patient treated with antithyroid drugs. The receptors were sampled from a man aged 25 to 40 with Graves disease.

This clonotype was found many times. The chain's CDR3 is CASSLDNGQLSGGTQYF. Written as DNA, the CDR3 is TGTGCCAGCAGCTTAGACAACGGTCAGTTGTCAGGGGGGACGCAGTATTTT. This rearrangement joins TRBV7-6 to TRBJ2-3; D is perhaps TRBD1 (7 bases). The germline V gene has CDR1 SGHVS and CDR2 FNYEAQ. V lost 1 base, J lost 9 bases, and 23 bases lay in between. The CDR3 totals 17 residues.

Turning to this clonotype: A much larger clone differs from this one at a single base, so this may be a read error. The chain is built from TRBV13 and TRBJ1-1, with TRBD1 as a possible D gene (6 bases). Trimming removed 5 bases at V and 9 bases at J, with 19 bases between. There are 14 residues in the CDR3. Germline values: CDR1 PRHDT, CDR2 FYEKMQ (reference sequence). The CDR3: CASSPPQGCRKAFF. The CDR3 DNA is TGTGCCAGCAGCCCCCCACAGGGCTGTCGTAAAGCTTTCTTT.

This rearrangement joins TRBV19 to TRBJ2-2, with D possibly being TRBD2 (6 bases). Deletions cut 3 bases from V and 0 bases from J, with 8 bases between. The CDR3 is 15 residues long. CDR1 and CDR2 (germline): LNHDA, SQIVND (reference sequence). CDR3 DNA: TGTGCCAGTAGTATGGCGGGATCGAACACCGGGGAGCTGTTTTTT. Amino acids: CASSMAGSNTGELFF.

This clonotype was found a few times. The chain uses TRBV25-1 and TRBJ2-7; perhaps D is TRBD1 or TRBD2 (7 bases each). The V end lost 6 bases, the J end lost 1 base, and 16 bases lay between the germline ends. Germline CDR1 is MGHDK and CDR2 is SYGVNS. This CDR3 has 15 amino acids. The CDR3 DNA follows: TGTGCCAGCAGCCAAAGACAGGGAGGGTCCTACGAGCAGTACTTC. This gives the protein CASSQRQGGSYEQYF.

There are a few counts of this clonotype. This chain links TRBV9 with TRBJ2-7; 10 bases map to TRBD2. The V gene end was trimmed by 0 bases and the J gene end by 3 bases; junction bases not matched to a gene: 3. This CDR3 is built from 15 residues. Looked up from germline, CDR1 is SGDLS and CDR2 is YYNGEE. The CDR3 nucleotides are TGTGCCAGCAGCGTAGCCCTAGCGGGAGACTACGAGCAGTACTTC. It is translated as CASSVALAGDYEQYF. Full variable domain (remainder filled in from reference TRBV9 and TRBJ2-7): DSGVTQTPKHLITATGQRVTLRCSPRSGDLSVYWYQQSLDQGLQFLIQYYNGEERAKGNILERFSAQQFPDLHSELNLSSLELGDSALYFCASSVALAGDYEQYFGPGTRLTVT.

The J gene is TRBJ2-5, the V gene TRBV20-1; D uncertain. The V gene's germline CDR1 is DFQATT and CDR2 SNEGSKA (reference sequence). V gave up 3 bases and J gave up 5 bases, with 4 bases separating them. The CDR3 extends over 10 amino acids. The CDR3 bases are TGCAGTGCTAGCACGGAGACCCAGTACTTC. This codes for CSASTETQYF.

This clonotype occurred many times. This sequence joins TRBV12-3 or TRBV12-4 and TRBJ1-4; D call uncertain. The CDR3 extends over 12 amino acids. Between the trimmed V and J ends, which lost 4 bases and 6 bases, there was a span of 6 bases. The chain's CDR3 is CASSWGYEKLFF. CDR3 DNA sequence: TGTGCCAGCAGTTGGGGTTATGAAAAACTGTTTTTT.

This clonotype was recorded many times. CDR3 protein: CSAVLAGTSTDTQYF. The CDR3 region has the DNA TGCAGTGCTGTCTTAGCGGGCACTAGCACAGATACGCAGTATTTT. The V call is TRBV20-1, the J call TRBJ2-3, with 7 bases aligning to TRBD2. Germline V gene lookup returns CDR1 DFQATT and CDR2 SNEGSKA (reference sequence). The CDR3 runs 15 residues. Germline trimming cut 5 bases from V and 0 bases from J; bases unmatched to any gene: 8.

The gene calls are TRBV24-1 and TRBJ2-1; D is possibly TRBD2 (5 bases). The CDR3 consists of 15 residues. V was cut by 7 bases and J by 0 bases, with 12 bases left in between. CDR1 is KGHDR, CDR2 SFDVKD, per germline. The CDR3 protein is CATRGREGSYNEQFF. CDR3 in DNA: TGTGCCACCAGGGGCCGTGAGGGCTCCTACAATGAGCAGTTCTTC.

A few counts support this clonotype. The V and J genes are TRBV10-1 and TRBJ2-7; D unclear. This CDR3 has 16 residues. Deletions cut 2 bases from V and 6 bases from J, with 20 bases between. The germline V gene encodes CDR1 WNHNN and CDR2 SYGVQD (reference sequence). The CDR3 region is CASSETPRNPLGEQYF. CDR3 bases: TGCGCCAGCAGTGAGACTCCTCGTAACCCGCTCGGCGAGCAGTACTTC.

This clonotype appeared many times. The chain is built from TRBV29-1 and TRBJ2-1; 12 nucleotides line up with TRBD2. Germline CDR1 is SQVTM and CDR2 is ANQGSEA. This CDR3 is built from 16 residues. With V trimmed by 6 bases and J by 2 bases, 8 bases remained unmatched. The CDR3 DNA follows: TGCAGCGTACTCCGACTAGCGGGAGATCCCTACAATGAGCAGTTCTTC. This gives the protein CSVLRLAGDPYNEQFF.